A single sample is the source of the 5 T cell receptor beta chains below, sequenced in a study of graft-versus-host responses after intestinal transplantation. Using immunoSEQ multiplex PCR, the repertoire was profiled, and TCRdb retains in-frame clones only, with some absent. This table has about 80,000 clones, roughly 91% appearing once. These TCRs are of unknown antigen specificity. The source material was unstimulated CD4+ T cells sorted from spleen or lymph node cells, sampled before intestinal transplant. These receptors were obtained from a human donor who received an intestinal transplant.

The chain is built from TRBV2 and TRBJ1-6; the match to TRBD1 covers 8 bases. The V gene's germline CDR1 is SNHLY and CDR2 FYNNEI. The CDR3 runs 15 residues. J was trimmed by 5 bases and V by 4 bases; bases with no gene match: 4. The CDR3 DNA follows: TGTGCCAGCAGTGCCAACAGGGGGAATAATTCACCCCTCCACTTT. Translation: CASSANRGNNSPLHF.

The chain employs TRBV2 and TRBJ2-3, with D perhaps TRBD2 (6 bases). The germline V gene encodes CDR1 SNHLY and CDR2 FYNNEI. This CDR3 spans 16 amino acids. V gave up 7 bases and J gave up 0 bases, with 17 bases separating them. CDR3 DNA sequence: TGTGCCAGCACCTTCCTTGGACTAACTAGCACAGATACGCAGTATTTT. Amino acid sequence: CASTFLGLTSTDTQYF.

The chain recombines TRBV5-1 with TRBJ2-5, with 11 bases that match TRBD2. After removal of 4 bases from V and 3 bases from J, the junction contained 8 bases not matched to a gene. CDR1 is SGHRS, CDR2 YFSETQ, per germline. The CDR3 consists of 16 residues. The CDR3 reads CASSLISGGAKETQYF. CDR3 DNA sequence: TGCGCCAGCAGCCTTATTAGCGGGGGGGCCAAAGAGACCCAGTACTTC.

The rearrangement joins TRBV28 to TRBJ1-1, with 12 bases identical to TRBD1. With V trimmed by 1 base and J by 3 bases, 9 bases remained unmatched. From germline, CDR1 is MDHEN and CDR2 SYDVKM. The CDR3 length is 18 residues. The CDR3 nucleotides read TGTGCCAGCAGTTTATTTGCGGGACAGGGGGCGCCGGACACTGAAGCTTTCTTT. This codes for CASSLFAGQGAPDTEAFF. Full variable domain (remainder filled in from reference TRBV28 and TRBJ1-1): DVKVTQSSRYLVKRTGEKVFLECVQDMDHENMFWYRQDPGLGLRLIYFSYDVKMKEKGDIPEGYSVSREKKERFSLILESASTNQTSMYLCASSLFAGQGAPDTEAFFGQGTRLTVV.

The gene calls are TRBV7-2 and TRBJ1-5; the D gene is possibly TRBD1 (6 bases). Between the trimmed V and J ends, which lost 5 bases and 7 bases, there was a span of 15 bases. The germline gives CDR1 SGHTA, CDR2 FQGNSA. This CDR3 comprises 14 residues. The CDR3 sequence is CASSEDRLGQPQHF. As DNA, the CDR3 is TGTGCCAGCAGCGAAGACAGGTTAGGGCAGCCCCAGCATTTT.